The clone carrying this T cell receptor (beta chain) was seen a single time. As yet, its antigen is unknown. A read error may produce the germline difference seen at one junction end. The entry originates in a study of T cell responses to AZD1222 COVID-19 vaccine. Findings and caveats of the study: Donors were largely white British and mainly female; clonal diversity was possibly underestimated. Spike-specific TCR breadth and depth were elevated following two AZD1222 doses. A reported finding is that nearly half of spike-specific TCRs target unmutated variant regions.

Only in-frame clones appear in the TCRdb table, and some are missing; sequencing was by immunoSEQ multiplex PCR. The sample yields about 99,000 clones, roughly nine tenths seen once. CDR3 length equals 15 residues. In germline, CDR1 is SGHTA, CDR2 FQGNSA. This chain joins TRBV7-2 and TRBJ2-3; the match to TRBD2 covers 9 bases. The sequences come from peripheral blood, collected 28 days after the second dose of the MenACWY control vaccine. This TCR was sampled from an adult who received the MenACWY meningococcal vaccine as a control. CDR3 loop: CASILAGAITDTQYF. CDR3 nucleotides: TGTGCCAGCATCTTAGCGGGGGCCATCACAGATACGCAGTATTTT.